The entry below describes one TCR beta chain. The antigen is not known. This sample is drawn from a study of OX40 agonist ivuxolimab in advanced cancers. Study-wide findings and caveats: At doses 0.1 to 3.0 mg/kg, CD4+ and CD8+ clones expanded.

TCRdb's table, derived via immunoSEQ multiplex PCR, lists solely in-frame clones and lacks some. The sample shows 81,000 or so clones, less than 95% of them seen only once. The CDR3 spans 17 residues. With V trimmed by 8 bases and J by 0 bases, 9 bases remained unmatched. Germline V CDR1 and CDR2: SNHLY, FYNNEI. The gene calls are TRBV2 and TRBJ2-1, with TRBD2 matching over 11 bases. The receptor was isolated from an adult with an advanced solid tumor such as melanoma, head and neck, liver or kidney cancer. This sample comprised CD4+ or CD8+ T cells sorted from blood, obtained in a trial of the OX40 agonist ivuxolimab. CDR3 DNA sequence: TGTGCCAGCCCGCCTAGCGGGAGGCCGAGCTCCTACAATGAGCAGTTCTTC. Its translation: CASPPSGRPSSYNEQFF.